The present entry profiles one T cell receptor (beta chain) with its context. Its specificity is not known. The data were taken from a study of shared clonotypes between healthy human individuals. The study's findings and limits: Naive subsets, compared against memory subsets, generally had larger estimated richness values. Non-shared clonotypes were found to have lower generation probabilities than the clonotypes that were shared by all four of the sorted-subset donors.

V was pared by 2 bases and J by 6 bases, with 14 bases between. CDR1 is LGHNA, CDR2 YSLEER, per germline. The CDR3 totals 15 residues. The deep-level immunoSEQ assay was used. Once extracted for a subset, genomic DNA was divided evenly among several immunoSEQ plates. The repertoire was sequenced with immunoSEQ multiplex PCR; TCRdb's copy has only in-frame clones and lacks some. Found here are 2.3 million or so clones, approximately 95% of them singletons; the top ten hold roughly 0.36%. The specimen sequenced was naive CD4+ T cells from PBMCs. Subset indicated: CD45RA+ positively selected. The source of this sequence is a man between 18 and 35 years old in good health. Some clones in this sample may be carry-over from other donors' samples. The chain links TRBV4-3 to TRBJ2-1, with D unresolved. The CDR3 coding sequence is TGCGCCAGCAGCCAATATCCGGCCCTCGGCAATGAGCAGTTCTTC. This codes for CASSQYPALGNEQFF.